This T cell receptor beta chain comes out of a study of Graves' ophthalmopathy and Graves' hyperthyroidism. Turning to the study itself: Blood was drawn at initial diagnosis, before any treatment. General study points: The model forecast ophthalmopathy progression, reaching roughly 64% sensitivity and about 75% specificity. Blood also harbored most expanded thyroid clonotypes above 0.001 frequency.

The diagnostic workup employed clinical symptoms, serum thyroxine, TRAb, thyroid ultrasound and orbital computed tomography. The CDR3 loop spans 13 amino acids. V lost 3 bases, J lost 2 bases, and 8 bases lay in between. CDR1 is MDHEN, CDR2 SYDVKM, per germline. This clonotype was recorded many times. Antigen: not known. CDR3 regions of TCR beta were amplified from RNA transcripts. HTBI-primed first-round RT-PCR preceded second-round multiplex PCR. MiXCR, applied by TCRdb to the multiplex PCR reads, yields one record per CDR3 protein. The table lists 200,000 to 250,000 distinct CDR3 sequences, 25% to 30% of them singletons.

Sequenced material: peripheral blood. This chain links TRBV28 with TRBJ2-7; unclear D gene. This sequence was found in a middle-aged man with Graves' ophthalmopathy. Written as DNA, the CDR3 is TGTGCCAGCAGTTTGTGGCAGGCCTACGAGCAGTACTTC. It yields the protein CASSLWQAYEQYF.